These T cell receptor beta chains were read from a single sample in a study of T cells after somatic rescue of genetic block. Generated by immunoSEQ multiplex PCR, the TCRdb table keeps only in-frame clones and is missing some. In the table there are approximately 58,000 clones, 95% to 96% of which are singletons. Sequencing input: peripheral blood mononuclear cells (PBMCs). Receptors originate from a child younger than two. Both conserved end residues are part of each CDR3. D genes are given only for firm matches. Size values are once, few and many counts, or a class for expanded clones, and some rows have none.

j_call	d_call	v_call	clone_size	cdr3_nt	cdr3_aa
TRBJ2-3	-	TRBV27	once	TGTGCCAGCTCCCGGGTGATCACAGATACGCAGTATTTT	CASSRVITDTQYF
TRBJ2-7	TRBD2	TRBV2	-	TGTGCCAGCAGGAAAGAGTCTAGCGGGAGCCACGAGCAGTACTTC	CASRKESSGSHEQYF
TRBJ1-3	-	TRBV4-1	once	TGCGCCAGCAGCCAAGAGTCTGGAAACACCATATATTTT	CASSQESGNTIYF
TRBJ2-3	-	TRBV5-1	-	TGCGCCAGCAGCTTGAAGGTGGATACGCAGTATTTT	CASSLKVDTQYF
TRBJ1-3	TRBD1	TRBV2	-	TGTGCCAGCAATGGACAGGGGATCTCTGGAAACACCATATATTTT	CASNGQGISGNTIYF
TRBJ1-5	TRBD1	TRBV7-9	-	TGTGCCAGCAGCGGACAGGGGGTCAATCAGCCCCAGCATTTT	CASSGQGVNQPQHF
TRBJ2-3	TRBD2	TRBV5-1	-	TGCGCCAGCAGCTTGAGACTAGCCAGGGATACGCAGTATTTT	CASSLRLARDTQYF
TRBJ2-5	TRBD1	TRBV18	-	TGTGCCAGCTCACCCCCGGGACAGGGAGAGACCCAGTACTTC	CASSPPGQGETQYF
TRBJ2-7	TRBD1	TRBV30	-	TGTGCCTGGAGCTGGACAGGGGACGAGCAGTACTTC	CAWSWTGDEQYF
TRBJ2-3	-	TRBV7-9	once	TGTGCCAGCAGCTTACAGGCAGATACGCAGTATTTT	CASSLQADTQYF
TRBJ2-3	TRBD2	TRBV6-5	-	TGTGCCAGCAGTGGACTAGCGGGAGGGACAGATACGCAGTATTTT	CASSGLAGGTDTQYF
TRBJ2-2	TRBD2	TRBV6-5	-	TGTGCCAGCAGTTACTCGGGACTAGCATACACCGGGGAGCTGTTTTTT	CASSYSGLAYTGELFF
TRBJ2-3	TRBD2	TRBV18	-	TGTGCCAGCTACATAGCGGGAGGGCCTAGCACAGATACGCAGTATTTT	CASYIAGGPSTDTQYF